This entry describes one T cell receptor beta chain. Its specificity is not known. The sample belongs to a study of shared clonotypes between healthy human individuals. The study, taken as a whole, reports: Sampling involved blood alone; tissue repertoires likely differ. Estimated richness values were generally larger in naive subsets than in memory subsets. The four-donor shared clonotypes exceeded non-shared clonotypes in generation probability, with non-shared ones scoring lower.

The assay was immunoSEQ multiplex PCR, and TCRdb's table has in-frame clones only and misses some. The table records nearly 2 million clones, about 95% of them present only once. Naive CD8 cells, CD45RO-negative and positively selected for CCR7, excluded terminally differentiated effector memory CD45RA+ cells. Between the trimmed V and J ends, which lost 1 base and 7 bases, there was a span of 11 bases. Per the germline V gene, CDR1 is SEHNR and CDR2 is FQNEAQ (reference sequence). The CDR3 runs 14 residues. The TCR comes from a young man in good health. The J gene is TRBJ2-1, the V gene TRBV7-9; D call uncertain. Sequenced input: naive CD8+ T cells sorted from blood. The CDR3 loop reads CASSLEGFWNEQFF. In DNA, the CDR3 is TGTGCCAGCAGCTTAGAAGGGTTCTGGAATGAGCAGTTCTTC.